Listed below are T cell receptor beta chains from one sample, sequenced in a study of blood T cell repertoires in COVID-19. Sequenced by immunoSEQ multiplex PCR; TCRdb stores in-frame clones only, minus some. The data show 90,000 to 150,000 clones, 85% to 90% seen once. The sequenced material came from peripheral blood. Source of these receptors: a human donor with acute or convalescent COVID-19. The donor label of this sample is uncertain. CDR3s include the opening cysteine and the closing phenylalanine or tryptophan. D genes are given only for firm matches. Rows give clone size only sometimes, using once, few, many, or a class for an expanded clone.

v_call	j_call	clone_size	d_call	cdr3_aa	cdr3_nt
TRBV9	TRBJ1-3	.	TRBD1	CASSVASMTGEGNTIYF	TGTGCCAGCAGCGTTGCAAGTATGACAGGGGAAGGAAACACCATATATTTT
TRBV21-1	TRBJ2-7	.	.	CASSTLLAQRDYEQYF	TGTGCCAGCAGTACCTTACTGGCCCAACGGGACTACGAGCAGTACTTC
TRBV6-5	TRBJ1-5	.	.	CASSRGFGNQPQHF	TGTGCCAGCAGTAGGGGATTCGGCAATCAGCCCCAGCATTTT
TRBV6-6	TRBJ2-2	.	.	CASSYSIQFWTGELFF	TGTGCCAGCAGTTACTCGATTCAGTTCTGGACCGGGGAGCTGTTTTTT
TRBV28	TRBJ2-1	.	.	CASSLADGSLHNEQFF	TGTGCCAGCAGTTTAGCCGACGGGAGTCTTCACAATGAGCAGTTCTTC
TRBV7-2	TRBJ1-4	.	TRBD1	CASSLGQGATNEKLFF	TGTGCCAGCAGCTTGGGACAGGGGGCAACTAATGAAAAACTGTTTTTT
TRBV28	TRBJ2-4	.	TRBD2	CASSASGTIGNIQYF	TGTGCCAGCAGCGCTTCCGGGACTATCGGGAACATTCAGTACTTC
TRBV18	TRBJ1-4	.	TRBD1	CASSPRGRTNEKLFF	TGTGCCAGCTCACCGAGGGGGCGGACTAATGAAAAACTGTTTTTT
TRBV27	TRBJ1-6	.	.	CASRRIENSPLHF	TGTGCCAGCAGGAGGATTGAGAATTCACCCCTCCACTTT
TRBV2	TRBJ2-1	few	TRBD2	CASTGGLAEYNEQFF	TGTGCCAGCACTGGGGGACTAGCGGAGTACAATGAGCAGTTCTTC
TRBV18	TRBJ1-6	once	TRBD1	CASSPSGQFNSPLHF	TGTGCCAGCTCACCATCGGGACAGTTTAATTCACCCCTCCACTTT
TRBV7-8	TRBJ2-5	.	TRBD1	CASSLGGTGSLKDF	TGTGCCAGCAGCTTAGGTGGGACAGGGTCGCTAAAGGACTTC
TRBV5-6	TRBJ1-5	few	.	CASSLRGGSQPQHF	TGTGCCAGCAGCTTACGGGGAGGTAGTCAGCCCCAGCATTTT
TRBV3-1/TRBV3-2	TRBJ2-7	.	TRBD2	CASSQGGRAHEQYF	TGTGCCAGCAGCCAAGGCGGGAGGGCCCACGAGCAGTACTTC
TRBV4-2	TRBJ2-2	.	TRBD1	CATQGVGTGELFF	TGTGCCACACAGGGGGTTGGCACCGGGGAGCTGTTTTTT
TRBV30	TRBJ2-7	.	TRBD1	CAWSAGTGGEYEQYF	TGTGCCTGGAGTGCCGGGACAGGGGGTGAATACGAGCAGTACTTC
TRBV5-6	TRBJ1-5	few	TRBD1	CASRDPRDRGQAQHF	TGTGCCAGCAGGGATCCCCGTGACAGGGGACAGGCCCAGCATTTT
TRBV4-2	TRBJ1-4	.	.	CASSQGTRGEKLFF	TGTGCCAGCAGCCAAGGGACTCGAGGTGAAAAACTGTTTTTT
TRBV4-3	TRBJ1-2	.	.	CASSQDRVNYGYTF	TGCGCCAGCAGCCAAGATCGCGTGAACTATGGCTACACCTTC
TRBV6-1	TRBJ2-4	.	.	CASSEGALELAKNIQYF	TGTGCCAGCAGTGAAGGGGCATTAGAACTAGCCAAAAACATTCAGTACTTC
TRBV4-2	TRBJ1-2	.	TRBD1	CASSRGTGSDGYTF	TGTGCCAGCAGCCGGGGGACAGGGTCGGATGGCTACACCTTC
TRBV2	TRBJ2-7	.	TRBD1	CASGDSATYEQYF	TGTGCCAGCGGGGACAGTGCTACCTACGAGCAGTACTTC
TRBV7-6	TRBJ2-7	.	TRBD2	CASSLTPTSGGLRAYEQYF	TGTGCCAGCAGCCTGACACCGACTAGCGGGGGCCTTAGAGCCTACGAGCAGTACTTC
TRBV3-1/TRBV3-2	TRBJ2-5	.	TRBD2	CASSEDPSGGAHQETQYF	TGTGCCAGCAGCGAAGACCCTAGCGGGGGAGCCCACCAAGAGACCCAGTACTTC
TRBV18	TRBJ2-1	.	.	CASSPRSSEQFF	TGTGCCAGCTCACCACGATCCAGTGAGCAGTTCTTC
TRBV4-3	TRBJ2-5	few	.	CASSQETGSTQETQYF	TGCGCCAGCAGCCAAGAGACAGGTTCCACCCAAGAGACCCAGTACTTC
TRBV5-8	TRBJ1-5	.	.	CASSPQGYSNQPQHF	TGTGCCAGCAGCCCACAGGGTTATAGCAATCAGCCCCAGCATTTT
TRBV7-2	TRBJ1-4	.	.	CASSFGQGNEKLFF	TGTGCCAGCAGCTTTGGTCAGGGCAATGAAAAACTGTTTTTT
TRBV9	TRBJ1-3	once	TRBD1	CASSVQGDFGNTIYF	TGTGCCAGCAGCGTACAGGGGGACTTCGGAAACACCATATATTTT
TRBV28	TRBJ1-1	once	.	CASSTGGTEAFF	TGTGCCAGCAGTACGGGAGGAACTGAAGCTTTCTTT
TRBV4-3	TRBJ1-4	.	TRBD1	CASSQDLLVGGFGTNEKLFF	TGCGCCAGCAGCCAAGATCTTTTGGTAGGGGGCTTTGGGACTAATGAAAAACTGTTTTTT
TRBV5-1	TRBJ1-1	once	.	CASSFASTGTEAFF	TGCGCCAGCAGCTTCGCTTCGACGGGCACTGAAGCTTTCTTT
TRBV4-1	TRBJ1-2	.	TRBD1	CASSQDPGGYGYTF	TGCGCCAGCAGCCAAGATCCAGGGGGCTATGGCTACACCTTC
TRBV11-2	TRBJ2-5	.	.	CASSLGGPRETQYF	TGTGCCAGCAGCTTAGGGGGGCCTCGAGAGACCCAGTACTTC
TRBV28	TRBJ1-3	.	.	CASDTAGVVSGNTIYF	TGTGCCAGCGATACAGCGGGGGTCGTCTCTGGAAACACCATATATTTT
TRBV5-5	TRBJ1-3	.	TRBD1	CASSQGTGVRNTIYF	TGTGCCAGCAGCCAAGGGACAGGTGTGAGAAACACCATATATTTT
TRBV5-1	TRBJ1-5	.	.	CASRPSYSNQPQHF	TGCGCCAGCCGCCCCAGTTATAGCAATCAGCCCCAGCATTTT
TRBV20-1	TRBJ1-6	.	TRBD1	CSASETGGHNSPLHF	TGCAGTGCTAGTGAGACAGGGGGTCATAATTCACCCCTCCACTTT